The 25 T cell receptor beta chains below come from one sample, sequenced in a study of low-dose radiotherapy and immunotherapy resistance in tumors. TRAV- and TRBV-specific primers primed first-strand cDNA, covering alpha and beta chains. TCR amplification used roughly 18 PCR cycles, a constant-region primer and a V-primer adapter. Each CDR3 protein is one row after TCRdb ran MiXCR on the reads. The data contain some 82,000 distinct CDR3 sequences, approximately 17% of them singletons. The time point: before trial treatment. The starting material was PBMCs, obtained before treatment. The receptors come from a male donor with prostate cancer.

Many counts were recorded for this clonotype. V usage is TRBV5-1 and J usage is TRBJ2-7, with TRBD1 matching 7 bases. CDR3 size: 18 residues. The germline V gene encodes CDR1 SGHRS and CDR2 YFSETQ. V lost 0 bases to trimming and J lost 4 bases; unmatched junction nucleotides: 16. The CDR3 DNA reads as TGCGCCAGCAGCTTGGGTGGCAGGGGGTTTCTCCCTCCATACGAGCAGTACTTC. Protein product: CASSLGGRGFLPPYEQYF. Full variable domain (outside the CDR3, taken from reference TRBV5-1 and TRBJ2-7): KAGVTQTPRYLIKTRGQQVTLSCSPISGHRSVSWYQQTPGQGLQFLFEYFSETQRNKGNFPGRFSGRQFSNSRSEMNVSTLELGDSALYLCASSLGGRGFLPPYEQYFGPGTRLTVT.

This chain links TRBV7-2 with TRBJ2-3; 12 positions agree with TRBD2. CDR3 length: 17 residues. The germline V gene encodes CDR1 SGHTA and CDR2 FQGNSA. V dropped 5 bases and J dropped 2; count of bases not matched to a gene: 8. CDR3: CASSQETSGGLTDTQYF. The CDR3 coding sequence is TGTGCCAGCAGCCAAGAGACTAGCGGGGGACTCACAGATACGCAGTATTTT.

This clonotype showed up many times. The genes are TRBV4-1 and TRBJ1-5, with 10 bases identical to TRBD1. Germline V gene lookup returns CDR1 MGHRA and CDR2 YSYEKL. Trimming removed 4 bases from V and 2 bases from J; junction bases left unmatched: 11. CDR3 length: 18 amino acids. Here the CDR3 reads CASSLGQGVPPGNQPQHF. The CDR3 nucleotides read TGCGCCAGCAGCCTCGGACAGGGGGTCCCCCCGGGCAATCAGCCCCAGCATTTT.

This clonotype was recorded many times. V and J are TRBV5-3 and TRBJ2-5; either TRBD1 or TRBD2 may fit D (5 bases each). TRBV5-3 is known as an ORF, though its function is uncertain. Trimming shortened V by 4 bases and J by 7 bases, and 17 bases separated the two germline ends. The CDR3 consists of 14 residues. CDR3 DNA sequence: TGTGCCAGAAGCCAGACGAGGGGTAGGGCGACCCAGTACTTC. This translates into CARSQTRGRATQYF.

Worth noting for this clonotype: A far larger clone is off by one base, so a read error is likely. This chain uses TRBV29-1 with TRBJ2-5; 7 nucleotides align to TRBD1. J gave up 11 bases and V 3 bases, and 15 bases lay outside the gene matches. CDR1 is SQVTM and CDR2 is ANQGSEA in the germline V gene. This CDR3 has 14 residues. The CDR3 DNA is TGCAGCGTTGAGAGGGGGCGGCTGAACAATGAGCAGTACTTC. Translation gives CSVERGRLNNEQYF.

This clonotype was seen ten or more times. This sequence joins TRBV4-1 and TRBJ2-7, with D perhaps TRBD1 (6 bases). Germline CDR1 MGHRA, CDR2 YSYEKL. CDR3 length: 18 amino acids. The ends were cut back, 0 bases at V and 3 bases at J, with 21 bases in the middle. CDR3 sequence reads: CASSQDYYKDSQDYEQYF. CDR3 in DNA: TGCGCCAGCAGCCAAGATTACTATAAGGACAGCCAGGACTACGAGCAGTACTTC.

This clonotype was observed many times. The chain couples TRBV2 to TRBJ2-7; no clear D gene. The CDR3 is made up of 11 amino acids. V lost 2 bases to trimming and J lost 6 bases, with 5 bases between them. Per the germline V gene, CDR1 is SNHLY and CDR2 is FYNNEI. The CDR3 bases are TGTGCCAGCAGTGAATCTAGCGAGCAGTACTTC. Amino acids: CASSESSEQYF.

This clonotype was counted at least ten times. The V and J genes are TRBV14 and TRBJ1-1; perhaps TRBD1 as D (5 bases). The germline V and J ends were trimmed by 2 bases and 4 bases, with 11 bases remaining between them. CDR1 is SGHDN, CDR2 FVKESK, per germline. The CDR3 is 14 amino acids. In nucleotides, the CDR3 is TGTGCCAGCAGCCAACGAGGGGTGTTCACTGAAGCTTTCTTT. Protein: CASSQRGVFTEAFF.

This clonotype was detected ten times or more. The rearrangement uses TRBV7-6 and TRBJ2-3, with D possibly matching TRBD1 (6 bases). V was shortened by 1 base and J by 8 bases, with 16 bases between the two germline ends. Germline CDR1 reads SGHVS; CDR2 reads FNYEAQ. The CDR3 spans 15 residues. The CDR3 region has the DNA TGTGCCAGCAGCTTAGGGTTGGGGGCTATCGGTACGCAGTATTTT. The encoded protein is CASSLGLGAIGTQYF.

Of note for this clonotype: It is likely a read error: a sequence one base away is far more abundant. The chain uses TRBV6-1 and TRBJ2-5; D uncertain. The CDR3 is 12 amino acids. The germline gives CDR1 MNHNS, CDR2 SASEGT. The CDR3 loop reads CASSEVRNEQLF. In DNA form, the CDR3 reads TGTGCCAGCAGTGAAGTGAGGAATGAGCAGTTATTC.

In its sample, this clonotype was seen many times. DNA for the CDR3: TGCGCCAGCAGCCCGTCTGTTATGCAACCTGGAAACACCATATATTTT. Translated: CASSPSVMQPGNTIYF. The chain uses TRBV5-1 and TRBJ1-3; D gene unclear. V dropped 4 bases and J dropped 2 bases, with 16 bases sitting between them. Germline V gives CDR1 SGHRS, CDR2 YFSETQ. This CDR3 is built from 16 residues.

This clonotype was detected ten times or more. The chain carries TRBV30 and TRBJ1-6; a possible D gene is TRBD1 (6 bases). Germline V gene data show CDR1 as GTSNPN and CDR2 as SVGIG (reference sequence). V was cut by 7 bases and J by 4 bases, with 23 bases left in between. The CDR3 totals 17 residues. The CDR3 here is CALLVRNRDKYNSPLHF. CDR3 sequence (DNA): TGTGCCTTACTAGTAAGGAACCGGGACAAGTATAATTCACCCCTCCACTTT.

This clonotype appeared many times. The chain employs TRBV20-1 and TRBJ1-2; D may be TRBD1 (6 bases). The CDR3 runs 15 residues. The germline V and J ends were trimmed by 1 base and 5 bases, with 17 bases remaining between them. Germline V gene data show CDR1 as DFQATT and CDR2 as SNEGSKA (reference sequence). CDR3 amino acids: CSARGLRTAGYGYTF. Here the CDR3 DNA reads TGCAGTGCTAGAGGCCTTAGGACAGCTGGGTATGGCTACACCTTC.

This sequence joins TRBV7-8 and TRBJ2-3, with D uncertain. V was cut by 3 bases and J by 12 bases, with 13 bases left in between. Germline assignment: CDR1 SGHVS and CDR2 FQNEAQ. CDR3 length: 12 amino acids. Here the CDR3 reads CASSLMYPAQYF. Written as DNA, the CDR3 is TGTGCCAGCAGCTTGATGTATCCTGCACAGTATTTT.

This clonotype came up many times. This chain uses TRBV11-2 with TRBJ2-7, with D maybe TRBD2 (6 bases). This CDR3 comprises 19 residues. In germline, CDR1 is SGHAT, CDR2 FQNNGV. V lost 5 bases, J lost 1 base, and 27 bases lay in between. The CDR3 sequence is CASSPIFVVRRAESYEQYF. The DNA of the CDR3 is TGTGCCAGCAGCCCGATTTTTGTAGTACGGAGGGCTGAATCCTACGAGCAGTACTTC.

Notes on this clonotype: No DNA is shown, since the ends of the CDR3 on it are uncertain; the CDR3 is the one TCRdb lists. The CDR3 here is CASTNQTSMYLCASLRREGYEQYF. The V and J genes are TRBV5-6 and TRBJ2-7; the table's D call of TRBD2 was not tested on the DNA. The CDR3 sequence runs 24 residues, both termini included. Germline values: CDR1 SGHDT, CDR2 YYEEEE.

This clonotype came up many times. J is TRBJ1-2 and V is TRBV29-1; a possible D gene is TRBD1 (5 bases). Trimming shortened V by 3 bases and J by 4 bases, and 12 bases separated the two germline ends. The CDR3 length is 13 residues. The germline V gene has CDR1 SQVTM and CDR2 ANQGSEA. The CDR3 protein is CSVDFQGAYGYTF. CDR3 coding DNA: TGCAGCGTTGATTTCCAGGGAGCCTATGGCTACACCTTC.

This rearrangement joins TRBV5-5 to TRBJ1-1, with 11 bases matching TRBD1. Germline loops: CDR1 SGHKS, CDR2 YYEKEE (reference sequence). With 7 bases clipped from V and 4 bases from J, the junction kept 9 bases outside the gene matches. The CDR3 length is 15 residues. DNA for the CDR3: TGTGCCAGCTCCTTTCCCGGGACAGGGGGCACTGAAGCTTTCTTT. Residues: CASSFPGTGGTEAFF. The full variable domain, completed using reference TRBV5-5 and TRBJ1-1, is DAGVTQSPTHLIKTRGQQVTLRCSPISGHKSVSWYQQVLGQGPQFIFQYYEKEERGRGNFPDRFSARQFPNYSSELNVNALLLGDSALYLCASSFPGTGGTEAFFGQGTRLTVV.

This clonotype was found many times. V gene TRBV20-1 combines with J gene TRBJ2-7; possible D gene TRBD1, 6 bases. Trimming cost V 3 bases and J 2 bases, with 11 bases left between them. Looked up from germline, CDR1 is DFQATT and CDR2 is SNEGSKA (reference sequence). The CDR3 has 13 residues. CDR3: CSASKGGTYEQYF. The CDR3 DNA follows: TGCAGTGCTAGCAAAGGGGGAACCTACGAGCAGTACTTC.

This clonotype occurred many times. V and J are TRBV29-1 and TRBJ1-2; a weak D match, TRBD1 (6 bases). Germline V gene sequence: CDR1 SQVTM, CDR2 ANQGSEA. This CDR3 region has 11 residues. Trimming shortened V by 4 bases and J by 7 bases, and 10 bases separated the two germline ends. CDR3 in amino acids: CSVAGEGGYTF. In DNA, the CDR3 is TGCAGCGTTGCAGGGGAGGGTGGCTACACCTTC.

This clonotype was recorded at least ten times. The rearrangement joins TRBV29-1 to TRBJ2-7; TRBD2 matches 8 bases. After removal of 7 bases from V and 3 bases from J, the junction contained 8 bases not matched to a gene. The CDR3 extends over 13 amino acids. Germline CDR1 SQVTM, CDR2 ANQGSEA. In nucleotides, the CDR3 is TGCAGCGCTATTTCCGGGGGGGGCTACGAGCAGTACTTC. Protein: CSAISGGGYEQYF.

The V gene is TRBV3-1, the J gene TRBJ2-5; 9 positions agree with TRBD1. The germline V gene has CDR1 LGHDT and CDR2 YNNKEL (reference sequence). V trimming: 4 bases; J trimming: 5 bases; junction bases outside the gene matches: 14. This CDR3 spans 17 amino acids. The CDR3 loop is CASSPQLPGTGTETQYF. In DNA, the CDR3 is TGTGCCAGCAGCCCACAATTACCCGGGACAGGGACTGAGACCCAGTACTTC.

This clonotype was counted at least ten times. This chain connects TRBV7-2 to TRBJ2-1; 7 nucleotides align to TRBD1. Germline loops: CDR1 SGHTA, CDR2 FQGNSA. Trimming removed 1 base from V and 1 base from J; junction bases left unmatched: 10. This CDR3 region has 18 residues. CDR3 amino acids: CASSLDYTYRGSYNEQFF. CDR3 bases: TGTGCCAGCAGCTTAGACTACACTTACAGGGGTTCCTACAATGAGCAGTTCTTC.

This clonotype was counted at least ten times. The gene calls are TRBV7-9 and TRBJ1-1; 9 bases agree with TRBD1. There are 17 residues in the CDR3. The V and J ends lost 6 bases and 5 bases, in that order; junction bases with no gene match: 16. Germline V CDR1 and CDR2: SEHNR, FQNEAQ (reference sequence). CDR3 sequence (DNA): TGTGCCAGCAGACTCGACAGGGGGAATTTCAGAGATACTGAAGCTTTCTTT. This encodes CASRLDRGNFRDTEAFF.

This clonotype has a count of ten or more. V is TRBV29-1 and J is TRBJ1-4; D possibly corresponds to TRBD1 (6 bases). The CDR3 has 14 amino acids. The germline gives CDR1 SQVTM, CDR2 ANQGSEA. The V end was cut by 6 bases, the J end by 7 bases, with 18 bases between. CDR3 DNA: TGCAGCGTGGTGACCGGGACAAGAGTTGAAAAACTGTTTTTT. It specifies CSVVTGTRVEKLFF.